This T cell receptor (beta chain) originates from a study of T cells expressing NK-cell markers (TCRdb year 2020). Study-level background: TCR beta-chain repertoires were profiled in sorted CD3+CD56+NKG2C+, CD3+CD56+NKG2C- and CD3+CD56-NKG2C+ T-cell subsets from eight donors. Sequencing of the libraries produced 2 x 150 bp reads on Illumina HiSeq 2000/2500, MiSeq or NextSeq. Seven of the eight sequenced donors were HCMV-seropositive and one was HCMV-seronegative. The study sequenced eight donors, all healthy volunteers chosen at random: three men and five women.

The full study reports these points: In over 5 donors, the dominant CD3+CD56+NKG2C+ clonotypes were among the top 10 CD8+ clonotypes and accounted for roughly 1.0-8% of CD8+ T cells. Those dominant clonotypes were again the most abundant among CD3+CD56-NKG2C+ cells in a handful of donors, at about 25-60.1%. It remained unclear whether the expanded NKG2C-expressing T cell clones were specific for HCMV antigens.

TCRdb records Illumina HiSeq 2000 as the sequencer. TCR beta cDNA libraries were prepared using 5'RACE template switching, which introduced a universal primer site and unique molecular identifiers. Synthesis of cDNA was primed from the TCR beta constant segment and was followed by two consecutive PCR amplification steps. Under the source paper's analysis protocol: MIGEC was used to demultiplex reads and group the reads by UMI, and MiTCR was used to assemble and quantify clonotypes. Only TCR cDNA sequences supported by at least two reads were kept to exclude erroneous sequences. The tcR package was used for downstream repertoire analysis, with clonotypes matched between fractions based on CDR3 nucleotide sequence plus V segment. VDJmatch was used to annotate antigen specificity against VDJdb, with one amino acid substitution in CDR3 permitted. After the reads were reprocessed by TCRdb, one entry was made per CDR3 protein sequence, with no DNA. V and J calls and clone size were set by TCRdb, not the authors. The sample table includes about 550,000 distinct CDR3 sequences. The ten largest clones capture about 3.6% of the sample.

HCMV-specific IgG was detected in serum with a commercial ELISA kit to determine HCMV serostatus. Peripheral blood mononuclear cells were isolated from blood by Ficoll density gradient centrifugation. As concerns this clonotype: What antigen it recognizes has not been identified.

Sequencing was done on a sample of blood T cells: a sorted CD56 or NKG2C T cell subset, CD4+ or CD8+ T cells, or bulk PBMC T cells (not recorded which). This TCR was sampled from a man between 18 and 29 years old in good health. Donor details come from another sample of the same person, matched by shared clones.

This receptor has the CDR3 CSVSAAEPPLTDTQYF. The chain is encoded by TRBV29-1 joined to TRBJ2-3; TCRdb selects TRBD1, and the lack of DNA leaves this call unchecked. The germline V gene specifies SQVTM as CDR1 and ANQGSEA as CDR2. The CDR3, cysteine through phenylalanine, is 16 amino acids long. The nucleotide record is missing.